One sample yielded the 3 T cell receptor beta chains listed below, sequenced in a study of blood T cell repertoires in COVID-19. The protocol was immunoSEQ multiplex PCR, while the TCRdb copy is restricted to in-frame clones and leaves out a portion. The sample has about 160,000 clones; 75% to 85% are singletons. The sample was PBMCs or T cells enriched from blood (not recorded which). The receptors were gathered from a woman aged 60-75 years who had recovered from COVID-19.

The chain employs TRBV5-1 and TRBJ2-1, with TRBD2 identical over 7 bases. V dropped 0 bases and J dropped 0; count of bases not matched to a gene: 3. The CDR3 is 16 residues long. CDR1 is SGHRS, CDR2 YFSETQ, per germline. The CDR3 sequence is CASSLGLASSYNEQFF. Here the CDR3 DNA reads TGCGCCAGCAGCTTGGGACTAGCAAGCTCCTACAATGAGCAGTTCTTC.

This clone is categorized as medium-sized. This chain uses TRBV10-3 with TRBJ2-7; D perhaps matches TRBD1 (5 bases). This CDR3 is built from 15 residues. Trimming left V 3 bases short and J 3 bases short, with 15 bases between. Germline V CDR1 and CDR2: ENHRY, SYGVKD. For the CDR3, the DNA is TGTGCCATCAGTGACGCGACAGAGTCCCTCTACGAGCAGTACTTC. Translated: CAISDATESLYEQYF.

The chain is built from TRBV7-9 and TRBJ1-4; 7 nucleotides align to TRBD1. V shed 4 bases, J shed 4 bases, and the junction held 3 bases outside the gene matches. This CDR3 has 14 amino acids. Germline V gene data show CDR1 as SEHNR and CDR2 as FQNEAQ (reference sequence). The CDR3 region has the DNA TGTGCCAGCAGCTACCGGGACAGTAATGAAAAACTGTTTTTT. Its protein is CASSYRDSNEKLFF.